This T cell receptor beta chain was documented in a study of T cell changes during pregnancy in multiple sclerosis (dated by TCRdb to between 2019 and 2020). About the investigation overall: In women with multiple sclerosis, the researchers looked at how the T cell repertoire shifted as pregnancy progressed.

Receptor libraries were prepared by the immunoSEQ multiplex PCR assay. The table was pulled from immuneACCESS by TCRdb, which kept in-frame rearrangements only. Such tables lose some clones; where checked, under half of the loss comes from unresolved V genes, and the rest has no known cause. In this sample the table shows more than 55,000 clones, around 91% of which occur a single time. The ten most abundant clones make up about 2.2% of the sample. In regard to this clone: Its antigen target is currently unknown. No clone much larger than this one lies a single base away; base qualities are absent.

Per the germline V gene, SGHVS is the CDR1 and FQNEAQ is the CDR2. The CDR3 sequence holds 13 residues, the cysteine and phenylalanine included. Only the CDR3 DNA is retained, 39 bases long and in frame from the first base. The junction shows trimming of 1 base on V and 7 bases on J, plus 10 bases between the germline ends. This receptor chain uses TRBV7-8 and TRBJ1-1; no D segment can be confidently identified. The sample here was peripheral blood, taken in the third trimester of pregnancy. This sequence was found in a female donor in good health, enrolled as a control in a pregnancy study. The DNA is as follows: TGTGCCAGCAGCTTAGTCCCAGGTAGTGAAGCTTTCTTT. Translation gives CASSLVPGSEAFF.